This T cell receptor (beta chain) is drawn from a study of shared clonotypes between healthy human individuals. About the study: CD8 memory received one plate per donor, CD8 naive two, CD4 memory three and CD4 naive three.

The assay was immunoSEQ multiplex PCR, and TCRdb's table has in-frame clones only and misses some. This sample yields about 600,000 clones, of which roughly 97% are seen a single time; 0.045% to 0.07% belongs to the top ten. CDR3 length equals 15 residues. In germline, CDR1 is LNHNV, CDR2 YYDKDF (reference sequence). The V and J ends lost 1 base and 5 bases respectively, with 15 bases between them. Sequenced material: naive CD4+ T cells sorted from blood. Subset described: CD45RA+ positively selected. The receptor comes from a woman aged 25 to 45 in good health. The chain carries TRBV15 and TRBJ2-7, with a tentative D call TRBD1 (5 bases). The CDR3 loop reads CATSRGPARAHEQYF. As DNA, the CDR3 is TGTGCCACCAGCAGAGGGCCGGCCAGGGCCCACGAGCAGTACTTC.